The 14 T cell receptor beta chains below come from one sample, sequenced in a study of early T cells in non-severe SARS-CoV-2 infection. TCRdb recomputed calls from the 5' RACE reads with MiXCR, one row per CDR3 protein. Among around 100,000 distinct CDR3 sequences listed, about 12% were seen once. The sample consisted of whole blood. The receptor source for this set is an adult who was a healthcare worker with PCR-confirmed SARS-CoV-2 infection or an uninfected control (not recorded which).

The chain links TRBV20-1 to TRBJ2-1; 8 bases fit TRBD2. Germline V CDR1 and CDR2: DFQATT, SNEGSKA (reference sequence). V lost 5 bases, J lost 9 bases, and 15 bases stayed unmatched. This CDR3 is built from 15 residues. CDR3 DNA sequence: TGCAGTGCTTACCGCAGCGGGAGAGTCGATGGTGAGCAGTTCTTC. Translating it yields CSAYRSGRVDGEQFF.

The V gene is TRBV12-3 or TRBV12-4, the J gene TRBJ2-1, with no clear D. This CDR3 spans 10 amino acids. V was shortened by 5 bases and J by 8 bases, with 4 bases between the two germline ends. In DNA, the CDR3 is TGTGCCAGCAGTGCACATGAGCAGTTCTTC. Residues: CASSAHEQFF.

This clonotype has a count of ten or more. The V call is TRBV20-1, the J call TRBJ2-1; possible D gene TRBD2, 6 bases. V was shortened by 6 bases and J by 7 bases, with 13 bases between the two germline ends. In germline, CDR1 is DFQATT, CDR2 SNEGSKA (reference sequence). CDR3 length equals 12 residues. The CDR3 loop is CSAPTSWNEQFF. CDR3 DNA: TGCAGTGCCCCGACTAGTTGGAATGAGCAGTTCTTC.

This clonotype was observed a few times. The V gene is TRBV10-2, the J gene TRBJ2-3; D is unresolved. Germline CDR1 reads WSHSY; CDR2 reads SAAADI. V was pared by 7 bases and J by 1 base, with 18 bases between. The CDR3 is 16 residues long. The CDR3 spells CASKVGSADRTDTQYF. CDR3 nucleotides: TGCGCCAGCAAGGTCGGGTCGGCGGATCGCACAGATACGCAGTATTTT.

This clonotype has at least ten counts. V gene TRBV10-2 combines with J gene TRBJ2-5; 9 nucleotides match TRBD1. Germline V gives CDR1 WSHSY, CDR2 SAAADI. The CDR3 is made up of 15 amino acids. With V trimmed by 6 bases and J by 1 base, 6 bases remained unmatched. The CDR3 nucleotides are TGCGCCAGCAGAATCGGGACAGGGAGCCAAGAGACCCAGTACTTC. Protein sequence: CASRIGTGSQETQYF.

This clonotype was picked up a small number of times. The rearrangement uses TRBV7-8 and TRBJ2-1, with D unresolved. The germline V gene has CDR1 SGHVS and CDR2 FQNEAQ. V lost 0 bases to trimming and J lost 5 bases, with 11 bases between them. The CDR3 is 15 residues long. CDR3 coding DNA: TGTGCCAGCAGCTTAGCGGCGAGAATGAACAATGAGCAGTTCTTC. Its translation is CASSLAARMNNEQFF.

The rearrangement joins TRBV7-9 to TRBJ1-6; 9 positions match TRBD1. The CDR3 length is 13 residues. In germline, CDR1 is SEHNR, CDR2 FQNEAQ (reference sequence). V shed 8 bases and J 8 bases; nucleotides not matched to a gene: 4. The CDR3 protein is CASGGQGDSPLHF. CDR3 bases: TGTGCCAGCGGGGGACAGGGCGATTCACCCCTCCACTTT.

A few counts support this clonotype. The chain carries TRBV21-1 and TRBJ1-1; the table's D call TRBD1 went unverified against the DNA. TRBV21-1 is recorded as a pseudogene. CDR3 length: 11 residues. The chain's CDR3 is CASSSDSGAFF. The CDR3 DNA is TGTGCCAGCAGCAGCGACAGTGGGGCTTTCTTT.

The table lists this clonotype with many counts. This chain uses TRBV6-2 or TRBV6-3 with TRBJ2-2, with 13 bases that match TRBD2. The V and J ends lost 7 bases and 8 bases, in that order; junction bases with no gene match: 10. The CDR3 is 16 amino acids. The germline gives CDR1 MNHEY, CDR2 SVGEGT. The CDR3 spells CASNPGLAGEAGELFF. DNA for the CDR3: TGTGCCAGCAACCCTGGACTAGCGGGAGAGGCAGGGGAGCTGTTTTTT.

CDR3 amino acids: CSATRGMDTEAFF. The CDR3 nucleotides read TGCAGTGCTACCAGGGGAATGGACACTGAAGCTTTCTTT. The V call is TRBV20-1, the J call TRBJ1-1; D might be TRBD1 (6 bases). The V end was cut by 4 bases, the J end by 3 bases, with 12 bases between. Germline V gene data show CDR1 as DFQATT and CDR2 as SNEGSKA (reference sequence). CDR3 length equals 13 residues.

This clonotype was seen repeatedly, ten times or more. The CDR3 spells CASTPRGTAKSTEAFF. The CDR3 nucleotides are TGCGCCAGCACCCCCCGGGGGACAGCCAAAAGCACTGAAGCTTTCTTT. The chain is built from TRBV5-1 and TRBJ1-1; 7 bases line up with TRBD1. The V gene end was trimmed by 6 bases and the J gene end by 4 bases; junction bases not matched to a gene: 15. In germline, CDR1 is SGHRS, CDR2 YFSETQ. The CDR3 loop spans 16 amino acids.

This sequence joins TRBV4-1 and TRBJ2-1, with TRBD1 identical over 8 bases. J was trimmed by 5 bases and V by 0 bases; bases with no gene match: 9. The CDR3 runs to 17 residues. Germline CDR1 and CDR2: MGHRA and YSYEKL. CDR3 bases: TGCGCCAGCAGCCAAGATCGGACCGGGACAGGAAACAATGAGCAGTTCTTC. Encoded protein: CASSQDRTGTGNNEQFF.

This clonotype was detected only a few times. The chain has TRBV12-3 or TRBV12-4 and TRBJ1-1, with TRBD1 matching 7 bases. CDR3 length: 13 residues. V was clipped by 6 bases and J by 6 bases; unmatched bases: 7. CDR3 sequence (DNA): TGTGCCAGCAGGCAACAGGGGTTTCCTGAAGCTTTCTTT. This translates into CASRQQGFPEAFF.

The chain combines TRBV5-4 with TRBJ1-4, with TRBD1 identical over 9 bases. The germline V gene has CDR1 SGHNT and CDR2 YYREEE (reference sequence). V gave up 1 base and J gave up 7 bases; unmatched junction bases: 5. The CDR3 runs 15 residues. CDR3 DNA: TGTGCCAGCAGCTTGCTAGGACAGGGGAGTGAAAAACTGTTTTTT. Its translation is CASSLLGQGSEKLFF.